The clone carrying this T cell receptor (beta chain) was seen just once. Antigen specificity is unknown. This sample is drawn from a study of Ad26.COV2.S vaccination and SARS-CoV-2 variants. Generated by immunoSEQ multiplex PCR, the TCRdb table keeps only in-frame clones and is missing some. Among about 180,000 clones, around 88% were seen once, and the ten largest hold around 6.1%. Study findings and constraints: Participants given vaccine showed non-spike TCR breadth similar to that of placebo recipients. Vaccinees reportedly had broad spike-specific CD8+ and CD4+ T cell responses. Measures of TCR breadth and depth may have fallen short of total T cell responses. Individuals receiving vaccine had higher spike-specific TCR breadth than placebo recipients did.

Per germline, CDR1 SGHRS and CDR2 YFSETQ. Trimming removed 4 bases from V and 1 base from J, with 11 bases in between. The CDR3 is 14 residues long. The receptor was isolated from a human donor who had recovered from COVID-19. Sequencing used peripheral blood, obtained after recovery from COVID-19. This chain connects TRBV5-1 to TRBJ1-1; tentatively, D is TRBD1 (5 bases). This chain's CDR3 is CASSGGTGNTEAFF. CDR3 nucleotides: TGCGCCAGCAGCGGGGGGACGGGGAACACTGAAGCTTTCTTT.